This entry concerns a single T cell receptor (beta chain). Its specificity is not known. This sample is part of a study of OX40 agonist ivuxolimab in advanced cancers. Study-wide context: Ivuxolimab was administered intravenously to patients at 0.01 to 10 mg/kg every 2 weeks. Eligibility admitted prior anti-PD-1, anti-PD-L1 or anti-CTLA-4 therapy; roughly 37% had some.

Libraries were prepared by immunoSEQ multiplex PCR; TCRdb keeps only in-frame clonotypes and omits some of them. The sample has tens of thousands of clones; around nine tenths are singletons. The CDR3 is 15 amino acids. V was clipped by 5 bases and J by 2 bases; unmatched bases: 4. Per germline, CDR1 SNHLY and CDR2 FYNNEI. Overall study results and limits: In the 0.1-3.0 mg/kg groups, partial responders showed among the lowest expansion. Relative to CD4+, CD8+ T cells held more expanded clones on average.

The rearrangement links TRBV2 to TRBJ1-5, with 9 bases matching TRBD1. This clonotype originated in an adult with an advanced solid tumor such as melanoma, head and neck, liver or kidney cancer. The specimen was CD4+ or CD8+ T cells sorted from blood, collected in a trial of the OX40 agonist ivuxolimab. The chain's CDR3 is CASSSQGAGNQPQHF. CDR3 nucleotide sequence: TGTGCCAGCAGTTCACAGGGGGCCGGCAATCAGCCCCAGCATTTT.